These 27 T cell receptor beta chains were sequenced from one sample in a study of CD8 T cells in Susac syndrome. Random hexamers were used to reverse transcribe an amount of roughly 0.5 to 1 ug RNA. TCRdb itself ran the immunoSEQ multiplex PCR reads through MiXCR, one entry per CDR3 protein. The sample lists a few hundred thousand distinct CDR3 sequences, 95% occurring once. Sequenced sample: CD4+ T cells from PBMCs. These receptors were taken from a human donor with multiple sclerosis.

The V and J genes are TRBV20-1 and TRBJ1-5, with D possibly matching TRBD1 (5 bases). This CDR3 is built from 16 residues. Germline CDR1 and CDR2: DFQATT and SNEGSKA (reference sequence). Trimming shortened V by 2 bases and J by 0 bases, and 14 bases separated the two germline ends. In nucleotides, the CDR3 is TGCAGTGCTAGATCGGGGGAGGGGTATAGCAATCAGCCCCAGCATTTT. It is translated as CSARSGEGYSNQPQHF.

The genes are TRBV24-1 and TRBJ2-1, with 13 bases identical to TRBD2. The V segment lost 3 bases and the J segment 9 bases; nucleotides outside the gene matches: 13. The CDR3 length is 18 residues. The germline gives CDR1 KGHDR, CDR2 SFDVKD. CDR3 DNA sequence: TGTGCCACCAGTGATCCCAACCTACTAGCGGGAGGGCCGGGTGAGCAGTTCTTC. Encoded protein: CATSDPNLLAGGPGEQFF.

The rearrangement links TRBV30 to TRBJ1-1; the D is unclear. Germline CDR1 GTSNPN, CDR2 SVGIG (reference sequence). The V end was cut by 6 bases, the J end by 0 bases, with 14 bases between. The CDR3 loop spans 14 amino acids. CDR3 region: CACSPMLLNTEAFF. The CDR3 coding sequence is TGTGCCTGTTCCCCCATGCTGTTGAACACTGAAGCTTTCTTT.

The J gene is TRBJ2-3, the V gene TRBV23-1; 9 positions match TRBD2. TRBV23-1 is identified as an open reading frame with a role that is uncertain. The CDR3 runs 14 residues. Trimming at V came to 7 bases and at J to 1 base, leaving 3 bases not matched to a gene. In DNA form, the CDR3 reads TGCGCCAGCATGACTAGCGGTGGCACAGATACGCAGTATTTT. Protein product: CASMTSGGTDTQYF.

The V and J genes are TRBV2 and TRBJ1-6; TRBD1 might be the D (5 bases). The CDR3 consists of 14 residues. V was trimmed by 6 bases and J by 8 bases, leaving 14 bases between them. Germline assignment: CDR1 SNHLY and CDR2 FYNNEI. The CDR3 DNA is TGTGCCAGCAGCGTGGGGGATAGGGATTCACCCCTCCACTTT. This gives the protein CASSVGDRDSPLHF. Based on the CDR3 plus reference TRBV2 and TRBJ1-6, the full variable domain is EPEVTQTPSHQVTQMGQEVILRCVPISNHLYFYWYRQILGQKVEFLVSFYNNEISEKSEIFDDQFSVERPDGSNFTLKIRSTKLEDSAMYFCASSVGDRDSPLHFGNGTRLTVT.

This chain links TRBV20-1 with TRBJ2-3, with D hard to call. Germline CDR1 DFQATT, CDR2 SNEGSKA (reference sequence). Trimming cost V 5 bases and J 0 bases, with 12 bases left between them. The CDR3 contains 14 residues. The CDR3 reads CSAPRLASTDTQYF. DNA for the CDR3: TGCAGTGCTCCACGCCTCGCCAGCACAGATACGCAGTATTTT.

The V and J genes are TRBV7-3 and TRBJ2-3; D gene uncertain. Germline assignment: CDR1 SGHTA and CDR2 FQGTGA. Trimming left V 5 bases short and J 5 bases short, with 20 bases between. CDR3 length: 16 amino acids. The CDR3 coding sequence is TGTGCCAGCAGCGAGTACCGGGTCCAACGAGAAGATACGCAGTATTTT. Amino acids: CASSEYRVQREDTQYF.

This clonotype was seen only once. This sequence joins TRBV7-2 and TRBJ2-5; D perhaps matches TRBD2 (5 bases). CDR1 SGHTA and CDR2 FQGNSA come from the germline V gene. The CDR3 has 13 residues. Trimming removed 5 bases at V and 7 bases at J, with 14 bases between. The CDR3 loop is CASSPLARGTQYF. The CDR3, as DNA: TGTGCCAGCAGCCCTCTAGCCCGGGGGACCCAGTACTTC.

The gene calls are TRBV27 and TRBJ1-5; 7 bases agree with TRBD1. V dropped 5 bases and J dropped 5; count of bases not matched to a gene: 9. This CDR3 spans 15 amino acids. Germline loops: CDR1 MNHEY, CDR2 SMNVEV (reference sequence). DNA of the CDR3: TGTGCCAGCAGTAACGGACAGGTTCGTGATCAGCCCCAGCATTTT. Amino acid sequence: CASSNGQVRDQPQHF.

This chain connects TRBV12-5 to TRBJ2-2; D ambiguous. Germline CDR1 is LGHNT and CDR2 is FRNRAP. Trimming left V 3 bases short and J 2 bases short, with 10 bases between. The CDR3 runs to 15 residues. DNA for the CDR3: TGTGCTAGTGGTTTTGGCAGAATTAACACCGGGGAGCTGTTTTTT. It encodes CASGFGRINTGELFF.

The chain joins TRBV29-1 to TRBJ2-3; no clear D. The CDR3 spans 12 residues. The V and J ends lost 5 bases and 1 base respectively, with 7 bases between them. Germline-derived CDR1 and CDR2 are SQVTM and ANQGSEA. CDR3 residues: CSVKTRTDTQYF. The CDR3 region has the DNA TGCAGCGTTAAAACGCGCACAGATACGCAGTATTTT.

V and J are TRBV19 and TRBJ2-1; D might be TRBD1 or TRBD2, each matching 5 bases. Germline V gene lookup returns CDR1 LNHDA and CDR2 SQIVND (reference sequence). The CDR3 contains 17 residues. Between the trimmed V and J ends, which lost 7 bases and 8 bases, there was a span of 27 bases. The CDR3 DNA follows: TGTGCCAGTACCTCAGCGCTCGGGACGGCCAGGGCATATGAGCAGTTCTTC. Translation: CASTSALGTARAYEQFF.

CDR3 residues: CASSWGSTRETQYF. Here the CDR3 DNA reads TGTGCCAGCAGTTGGGGGTCTACCCGGGAGACCCAGTACTTC. The rearrangement uses TRBV6-2 or TRBV6-3 and TRBJ2-5; the D gene could be TRBD1 or TRBD2 (5 bases each). This CDR3 region has 14 residues. V lost 4 bases to trimming and J lost 5 bases, with 14 bases between them. Germline values: CDR1 MNHEY, CDR2 SVGEGT.

V is TRBV3-1 and J is TRBJ2-7; unclear D gene. This CDR3 comprises 14 residues. The V gene's germline CDR1 is LGHDT and CDR2 YNNKEL (reference sequence). Between the trimmed V and J ends, which lost 1 base and 3 bases, there was a span of 10 bases. CDR3 bases: TGTGCCAGCAGCCAAGCTCTCTACCGCTACGAGCAGTACTTC. This gives the protein CASSQALYRYEQYF.

V and J are TRBV29-1 and TRBJ2-3; D gene ambiguous. V lost 4 bases and J lost 2, with 10 bases in between. The CDR3 covers 13 residues. Germline CDR1 SQVTM, CDR2 ANQGSEA. CDR3 nucleotide sequence: TGCAGCGTTGTGACGGATTCCACAGATACGCAGTATTTT. Encoded protein: CSVVTDSTDTQYF.

The V gene is TRBV2, the J gene TRBJ1-2; TRBD1 might be the D (6 bases). The CDR3 loop spans 13 amino acids. CDR1 SNHLY and CDR2 FYNNEI come from the germline V gene. Trimming shortened V by 1 base and J by 8 bases, and 11 bases separated the two germline ends. The CDR3 DNA follows: TGTGCCAGCAGTGAAGAGGGGGTTGAAGGCTACACCTTC. It encodes CASSEEGVEGYTF.

The V and J genes are TRBV20-1 and TRBJ2-3; D is unresolved. CDR3 length equals 14 residues. Germline V gene lookup returns CDR1 DFQATT and CDR2 SNEGSKA (reference sequence). Trimming stripped 0 bases from V and 4 bases from J, with 11 bases between. The chain's CDR3 is CSARDVQAADTQYF. As DNA, the CDR3 is TGCAGTGCTAGAGATGTGCAGGCGGCAGATACGCAGTATTTT.

V is TRBV12-3 or TRBV12-4 and J is TRBJ1-6, with 9 bases that match TRBD1. Unmatched junction bases numbered 6, after V lost 6 bases and J lost 9 bases. The CDR3 is 14 residues long. The CDR3 sequence: CASSSGTGRSPLHF. The CDR3 nucleotides read TGTGCCAGCAGCTCCGGGACAGGGCGTTCACCCCTCCACTTT.

The V gene is TRBV3-1, the J gene TRBJ2-5; 9 nucleotides line up with TRBD1. V dropped 3 bases and J dropped 5; count of bases not matched to a gene: 13. Germline assignment: CDR1 LGHDT and CDR2 YNNKEL (reference sequence). This CDR3 is built from 17 residues. DNA for the CDR3: TGTGCCAGCAGCCACCTCGGACACAGGGGGCGCGGGGAGACCCAGTACTTC. Protein sequence: CASSHLGHRGRGETQYF.

The chain is built from TRBV7-9 and TRBJ1-2; 7 bases align to TRBD1. Germline-derived CDR1 and CDR2 are SEHNR and FQNEAQ (reference sequence). Unmatched junction bases numbered 12, after V lost 5 bases and J lost 9 bases. The CDR3 sequence is 14 residues long. CDR3 bases: TGTGCCAGCAGCGCGTTGACAGGGAGAGTGAGCTACACCTTC. The encoded protein is CASSALTGRVSYTF.

The genes are TRBV19 and TRBJ2-1, with D hard to call. The germline V gene has CDR1 LNHDA and CDR2 SQIVND (reference sequence). This CDR3 contains 15 residues. Deletions cut 3 bases from V and 0 bases from J, with 9 bases between. CDR3 nucleotides: TGTGCCAGTAGTATGCGGTTGAGCTCCTACAATGAGCAGTTCTTC. It specifies CASSMRLSSYNEQFF. The whole variable domain, remainder taken from reference TRBV19 and TRBJ2-1, is DGGITQSPKYLFRKEGQNVTLSCEQNLNHDAMYWYRQDPGQGLRLIYYSQIVNDFQKGDIAEGYSVSREKKESFPLTVTSAQKNPTAFYLCASSMRLSSYNEQFFGPGTRLTVL.

The chain recombines TRBV15 with TRBJ1-3, with no clear D. CDR3 size: 17 residues. V lost 0 bases and J 0 bases, leaving 12 bases between the germline ends. Germline values: CDR1 LNHNV, CDR2 YYDKDF (reference sequence). The CDR3 coding sequence is TGTGCCACCAGCAGAGAAGGGCGTACCCTCTCTGGAAACACCATATATTTT. Residues: CATSREGRTLSGNTIYF.

The CDR3 coding sequence is TGCAGCGTTGAAGACCTCCCGATCTTAAGCCGGCGGGGCTACACCTTC. Amino acid sequence: CSVEDLPILSRRGYTF. The chain joins TRBV29-1 to TRBJ1-2; D remains unclear. V lost 0 bases and J 8 bases, leaving 22 bases between the germline ends. The CDR3 is 16 residues long. Germline loops: CDR1 SQVTM, CDR2 ANQGSEA.

This chain joins TRBV3-1 and TRBJ1-1, with D maybe TRBD1 (5 bases). The V end lost 8 bases, the J end lost 10 bases, and 17 bases lay between the germline ends. The germline V gene encodes CDR1 LGHDT and CDR2 YNNKEL (reference sequence). There are 12 residues in the CDR3. CDR3 loop: CASLGGSGGAFF. CDR3 nucleotides: TGTGCCAGCCTGGGAGGGTCCGGGGGAGCTTTCTTT.

The chain combines TRBV25-1 with TRBJ2-4; weak D call: TRBD2 (5 bases). The germline gives CDR1 MGHDK, CDR2 SYGVNS. V was pared by 5 bases and J by 5 bases, with 7 bases between. The length of the CDR3 is 12 residues. CDR3 bases: TGTGCCAGCAGTACCGGGGAAAACATTCAGTACTTC. Translated, it gives CASSTGENIQYF.

V and J are TRBV4-2 and TRBJ2-7; TRBD2 matches at 7 bases. The CDR3 contains 15 residues. V was clipped by 1 base and J by 2 bases; unmatched bases: 5. The germline CDR1 and CDR2 sequences are LGHNA and YNFKEQ. DNA of the CDR3: TGTGCCAGCAGCCAAGGGCGGGAGTCAGCCTACGAGCAGTACTTC. It specifies CASSQGRESAYEQYF.

This clonotype was detected once. V is TRBV9 and J is TRBJ2-5, with 8 bases that match TRBD2. CDR1 and CDR2 from the germline V gene are SGDLS and YYNGEE. Losses at the gene ends were 3 bases for V and 2 bases for J; bases not matched to a gene: 15. The CDR3 totals 18 residues. The CDR3 region is CASSAGGGSGRPQETQYF. In DNA, the CDR3 is TGTGCCAGCAGCGCGGGCGGGGGGTCCGGGAGACCTCAAGAGACCCAGTACTTC.